This TCR beta chain comes out of a study of cytomegalovirus exposure and HLA in healthy donors. Trimming shortened V by 0 bases and J by 1 base, and 5 bases separated the two germline ends. The CDR3 length is 13 residues. In germline, CDR1 is SGHNT, CDR2 YYREEE (reference sequence). As regards this clone: This sample includes further DNA sequences coding for the same CDR3.

Amplification used 60 Vbeta primers and 13 Jbeta primers. Using immunoSEQ multiplex PCR, the repertoire was profiled, and TCRdb retains in-frame clones only, with some absent. In the table there are approximately 140,000 clones, approximately 70% of which are singletons. The receptor's source is a human donor in good health. The chain combines TRBV5-4 with TRBJ2-7; weak D call: TRBD1 (5 bases). Sample: PBMCs. The CDR3 DNA reads TGTGCCAGCAGCTTGGCAGGGTCCTACGAGCAGTACTTC. This gives the protein CASSLAGSYEQYF.